This T cell receptor (beta chain) was recovered during a study of cytomegalovirus exposure and HLA in healthy donors. About this clone: The antigen is undetermined.

Study-wide findings and caveats: Diagnosis of cytomegalovirus status made by the classifier reportedly showed high specificity and sensitivity. Researchers catalogued 164 TCR beta chains as cytomegalovirus-associated.

The CDR3 contains 15 residues. With 6 bases clipped from V and 0 bases from J, the junction kept 2 bases outside the gene matches. Germline CDR1 reads LNHDA; CDR2 reads SQIVND (reference sequence). Primers for the PCR totalled 60 Vbeta and 13 Jbeta. Study processing details: Later, an analysis found about 80 million unique TCR beta chains, and about 10 million of these were shared. The method was immunoSEQ multiplex PCR; TCRdb's version includes in-frame clones alone and lacks a portion of them. D and trimming come from the DNA, and the V and J calls and clone size come from that table. The sample records 200,000 to 250,000 clones, over 80% being singletons.

The sequencing sample was made of PBMCs. This clonotype was obtained from a boy younger than 10 in good health and CMV-seronegative. V gene TRBV19 combines with J gene TRBJ2-1; 10 bases map to TRBD2. The CDR3 DNA reads TGTGCCAGTAGGCCTAGCGGGAGCTCCTACAATGAGCAGTTCTTC. This translates into CASRPSGSSYNEQFF.